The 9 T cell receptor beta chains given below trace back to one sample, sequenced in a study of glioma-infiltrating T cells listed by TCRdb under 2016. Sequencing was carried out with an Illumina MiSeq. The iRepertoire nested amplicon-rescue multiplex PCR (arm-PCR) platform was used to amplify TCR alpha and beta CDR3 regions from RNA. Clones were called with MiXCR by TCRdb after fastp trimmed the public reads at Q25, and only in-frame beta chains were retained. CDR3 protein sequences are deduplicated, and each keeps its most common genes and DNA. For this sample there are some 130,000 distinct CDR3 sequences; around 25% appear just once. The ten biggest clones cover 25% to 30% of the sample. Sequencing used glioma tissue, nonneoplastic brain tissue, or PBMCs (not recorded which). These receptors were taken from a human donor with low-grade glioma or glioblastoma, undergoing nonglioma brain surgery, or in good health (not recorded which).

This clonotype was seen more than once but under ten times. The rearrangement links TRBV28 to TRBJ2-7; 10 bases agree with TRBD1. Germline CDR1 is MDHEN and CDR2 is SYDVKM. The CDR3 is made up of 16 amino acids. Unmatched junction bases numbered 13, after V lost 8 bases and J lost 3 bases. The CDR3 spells CASGGRGQGFGYEQYV. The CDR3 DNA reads TGTGCCAGCGGAGGCCGGGGACAGGGGTTTGGCTACGAGCAGTACGTC.

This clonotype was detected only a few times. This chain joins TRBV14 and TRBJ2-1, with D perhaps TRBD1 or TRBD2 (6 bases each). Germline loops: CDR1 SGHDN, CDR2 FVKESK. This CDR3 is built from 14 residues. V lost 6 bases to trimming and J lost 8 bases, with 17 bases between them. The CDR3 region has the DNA TGTGCCAGCAGTAGGGGGGCCAGGGATGATGAGCAGTTCTTC. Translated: CASSRGARDDEQFF.

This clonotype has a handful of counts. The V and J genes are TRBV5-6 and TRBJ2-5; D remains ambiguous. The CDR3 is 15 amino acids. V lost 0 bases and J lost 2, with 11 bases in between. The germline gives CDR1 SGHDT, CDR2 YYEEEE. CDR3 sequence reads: CASSLVGPAQETQYF. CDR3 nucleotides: TGTGCCAGCAGCTTGGTCGGACCGGCTCAAGAGACCCAGTACTTC.

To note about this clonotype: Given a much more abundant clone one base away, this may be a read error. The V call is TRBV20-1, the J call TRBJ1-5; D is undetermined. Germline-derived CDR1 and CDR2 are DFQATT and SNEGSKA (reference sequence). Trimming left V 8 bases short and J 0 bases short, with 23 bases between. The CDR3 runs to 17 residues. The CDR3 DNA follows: TGCAGTCCAGTCCCAGAACTATACCTTAATAGCAATCAGCCCCAGCATTTT. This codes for CSPVPELYLNSNQPQHF.

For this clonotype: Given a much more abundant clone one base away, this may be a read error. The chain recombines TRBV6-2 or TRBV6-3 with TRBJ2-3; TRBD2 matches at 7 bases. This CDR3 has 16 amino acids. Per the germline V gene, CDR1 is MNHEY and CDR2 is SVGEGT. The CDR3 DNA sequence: TGTGCCAGCAGCCCCACTAGCGCAGTTTGGTCAGATACGCGGTATTTT. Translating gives CASSPTSAVWSDTRYF.

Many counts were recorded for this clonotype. The CDR3 DNA follows: TGTGCCACCAGTGACAGAGAAGAGACCCAGTACTTC. Protein product: CATSDREETQYF. The V and J genes are TRBV24-1 and TRBJ2-5; no firm D call. The ends were cut back, 4 bases at V and 3 bases at J, with 5 bases in the middle. In germline, CDR1 is KGHDR, CDR2 SFDVKD. CDR3 length: 12 amino acids.

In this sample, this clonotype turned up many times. CDR3 amino acids: CASSEYPNTEAFF. CDR3 nucleotide sequence: TGTGCCAGCAGTGAATATCCGAACACTGAAGCTTTCTTT. V usage is TRBV25-1 and J usage is TRBJ1-1; D is uncertain. Germline V gene lookup returns CDR1 MGHDK and CDR2 SYGVNS. The CDR3 is 13 amino acids. Trimming removed 0 bases from V and 1 base from J, with 3 bases in between.

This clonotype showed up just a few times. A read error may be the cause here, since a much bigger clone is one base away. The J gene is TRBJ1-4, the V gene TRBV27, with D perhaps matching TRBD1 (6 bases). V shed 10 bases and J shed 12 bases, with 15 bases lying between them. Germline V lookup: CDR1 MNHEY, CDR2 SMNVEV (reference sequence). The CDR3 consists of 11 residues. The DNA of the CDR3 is TGTGCCAACAAGGGGGTCGCCGAACTGTTTTTT. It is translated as CANKGVAELFF.

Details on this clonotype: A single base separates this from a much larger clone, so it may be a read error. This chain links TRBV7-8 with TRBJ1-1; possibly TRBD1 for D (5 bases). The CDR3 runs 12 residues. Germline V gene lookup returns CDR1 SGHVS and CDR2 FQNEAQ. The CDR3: CSSSPRDTEAFF. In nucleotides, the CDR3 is TGTTCCAGCAGTCCCAGGGACACTGAAGCTTTCTTT.